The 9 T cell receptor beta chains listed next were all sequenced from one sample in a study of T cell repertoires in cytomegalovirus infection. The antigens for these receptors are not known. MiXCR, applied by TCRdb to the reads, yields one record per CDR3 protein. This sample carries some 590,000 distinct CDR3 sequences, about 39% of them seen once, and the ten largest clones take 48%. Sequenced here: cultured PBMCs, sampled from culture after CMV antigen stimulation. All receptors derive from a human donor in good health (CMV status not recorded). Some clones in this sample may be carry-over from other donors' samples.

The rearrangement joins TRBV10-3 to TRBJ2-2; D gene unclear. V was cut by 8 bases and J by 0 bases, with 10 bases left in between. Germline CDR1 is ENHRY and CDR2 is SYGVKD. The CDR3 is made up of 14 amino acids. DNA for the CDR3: TGTGCCATCGGCCTATTAGCGAACACCGGGGAGCTGTTTTTT. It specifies CAIGLLANTGELFF.

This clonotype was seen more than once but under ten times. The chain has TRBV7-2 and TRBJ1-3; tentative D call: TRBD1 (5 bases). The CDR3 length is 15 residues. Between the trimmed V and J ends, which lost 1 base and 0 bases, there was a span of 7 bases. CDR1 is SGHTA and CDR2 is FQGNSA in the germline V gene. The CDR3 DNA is TGTGCCAGCAGCTTAGGACAGTTCTCTGGAAACACCATATATTTT. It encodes CASSLGQFSGNTIYF.

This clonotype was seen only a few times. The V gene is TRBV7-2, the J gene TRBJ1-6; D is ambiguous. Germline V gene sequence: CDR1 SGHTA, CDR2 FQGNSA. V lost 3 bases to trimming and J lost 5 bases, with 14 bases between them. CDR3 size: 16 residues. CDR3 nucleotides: TGTGCCAGCAGCTTCCTCGGCCCGAGGGATAATTCACCCCTCCACTTT. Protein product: CASSFLGPRDNSPLHF.

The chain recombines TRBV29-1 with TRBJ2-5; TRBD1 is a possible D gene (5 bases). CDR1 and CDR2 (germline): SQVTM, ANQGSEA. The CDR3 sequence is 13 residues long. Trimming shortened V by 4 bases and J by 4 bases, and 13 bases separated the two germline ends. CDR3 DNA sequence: TGCAGCGTTGCGGCTCTGGGGCGAGAGACCCAGTACTTC. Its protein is CSVAALGRETQYF.

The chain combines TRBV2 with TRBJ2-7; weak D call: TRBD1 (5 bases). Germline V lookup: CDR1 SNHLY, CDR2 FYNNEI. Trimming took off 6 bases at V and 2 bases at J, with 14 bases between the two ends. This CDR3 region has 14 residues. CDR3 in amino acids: CASSPDSGPYEQYF. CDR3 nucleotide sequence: TGTGCCAGCAGCCCCGATTCAGGGCCCTACGAGCAGTACTTC.

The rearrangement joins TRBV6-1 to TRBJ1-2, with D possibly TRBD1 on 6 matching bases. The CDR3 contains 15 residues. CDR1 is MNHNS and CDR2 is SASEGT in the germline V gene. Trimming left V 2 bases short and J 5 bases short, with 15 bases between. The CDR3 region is CASSEIGRGDYGYTF. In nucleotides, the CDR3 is TGTGCCAGCAGTGAAATTGGCAGGGGAGATTATGGCTACACCTTC.

CDR3: CASSFQGGGTEAFF. The CDR3 nucleotides read TGTGCCAGCAGTTTCCAGGGCGGTGGGACTGAAGCTTTCTTT. The rearrangement links TRBV12-3 or TRBV12-4 to TRBJ1-1, with D possibly matching TRBD1 (5 bases). V gave up 3 bases and J gave up 5 bases, with 13 bases separating them. This CDR3 has 14 amino acids.

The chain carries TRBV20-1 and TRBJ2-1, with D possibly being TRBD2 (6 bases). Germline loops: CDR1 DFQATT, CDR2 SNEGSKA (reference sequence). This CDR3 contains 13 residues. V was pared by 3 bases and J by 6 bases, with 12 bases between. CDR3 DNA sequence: TGCAGTGCTAGTGGACTACCAGGCAATGAGCAGTTCTTC. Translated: CSASGLPGNEQFF.

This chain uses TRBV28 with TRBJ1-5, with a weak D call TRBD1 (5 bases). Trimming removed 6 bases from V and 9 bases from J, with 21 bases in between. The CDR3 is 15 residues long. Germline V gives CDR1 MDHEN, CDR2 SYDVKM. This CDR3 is CASRTGTPLTGPQHF. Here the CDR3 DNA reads TGTGCCAGCAGAACCGGGACCCCGCTTACGGGGCCCCAGCATTTT. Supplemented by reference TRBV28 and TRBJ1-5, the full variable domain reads DVKVTQSSRYLVKRTGEKVFLECVQDMDHENMFWYRQDPGLGLRLIYFSYDVKMKEKGDIPEGYSVSREKKERFSLILESASTNQTSMYLCASRTGTPLTGPQHFGDGTRLSIL.